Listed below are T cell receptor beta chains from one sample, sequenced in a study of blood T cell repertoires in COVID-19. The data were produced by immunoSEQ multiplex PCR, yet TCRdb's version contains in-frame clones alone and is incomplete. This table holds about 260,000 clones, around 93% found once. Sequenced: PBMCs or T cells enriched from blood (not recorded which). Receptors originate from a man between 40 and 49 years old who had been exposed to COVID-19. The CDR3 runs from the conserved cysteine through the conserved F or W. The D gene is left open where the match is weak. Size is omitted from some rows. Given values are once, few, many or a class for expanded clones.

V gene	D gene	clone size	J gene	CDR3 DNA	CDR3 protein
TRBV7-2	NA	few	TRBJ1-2	TGTGCCAGCAGCTTTAGACAGCCGAACTATGGCTACACCTTC	CASSFRQPNYGYTF
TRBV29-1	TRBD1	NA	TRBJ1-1	TGCAGCGGGATGGACAGGGCGAACACTGAAGCTTTCTTT	CSGMDRANTEAFF
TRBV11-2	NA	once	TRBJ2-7	TGTGCCAGCAGCTGGCAGGGTCTCGAGCAGTACTTC	CASSWQGLEQYF
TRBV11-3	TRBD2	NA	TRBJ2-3	TGTGCCAGCAGCTTAGATAGCGGGAGGGGCAGAGGAGATACGCAGTATTTT	CASSLDSGRGRGDTQYF
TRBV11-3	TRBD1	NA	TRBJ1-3	TGTGCCAGCAGCCTATCAGGGGGTGCTGGAAACACCATATATTTT	CASSLSGGAGNTIYF
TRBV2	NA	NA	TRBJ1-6	TGTGCCAGCAGTGTTACGTCGGCAGGCATCTACGCCAATTCACCCCTCCACTTT	CASSVTSAGIYANSPLHF
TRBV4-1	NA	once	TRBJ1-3	TGCGCCAGCAGCCCCGGGGGAGGTGGAAACACCATATATTTT	CASSPGGGGNTIYF
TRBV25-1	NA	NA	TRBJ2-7	TGTGCCAGCAGTGAAGCAAACCGGGAATGGCGAGGCGAGCAGTACTTC	CASSEANREWRGEQYF
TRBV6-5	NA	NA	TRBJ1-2	TGTGCCAGCGAAGCTAGGGGTAACTATGGCTACACCTTC	CASEARGNYGYTF
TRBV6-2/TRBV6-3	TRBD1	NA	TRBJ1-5	TGTGCCAGCAGCCCGCGGGGACAGGGATATACGCCCCAGCATTTT	CASSPRGQGYTPQHF
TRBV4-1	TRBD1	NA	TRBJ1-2	TGCGCCAGCAGCCAAGTAGGTACAGGGGGCAATCATCACACCTTC	CASSQVGTGGNHHTF
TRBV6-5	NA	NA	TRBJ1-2	TGTGCCAGCAGTCCCCCCGGCGGCTCCTATGGCTACACCTTC	CASSPPGGSYGYTF
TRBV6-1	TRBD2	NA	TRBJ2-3	TGTGCCAGCAGTGCCAGCCTACCGGGACTAGCTACAGATACGCAGTATTTT	CASSASLPGLATDTQYF
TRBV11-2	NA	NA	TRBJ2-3	TGTGCCAGCAGCTCGGCCCTACGGGGTCTGGGTGGGACAGATACGCAGTATTTT	CASSSALRGLGGTDTQYF
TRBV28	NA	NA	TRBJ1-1	TGTGCCAGCAAGACTTGGGACATGAACACTGAAGCTTTCTTT	CASKTWDMNTEAFF
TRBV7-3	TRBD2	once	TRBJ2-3	TGTGCCAGCAGCCAAGAGGCGGGAGTTTGGGGAGATACGCAGTATTTT	CASSQEAGVWGDTQYF
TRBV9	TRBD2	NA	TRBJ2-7	TGTGCCAGCAGCGTAGGGGCTAGCGGTACCTACGAGCAGTACTTC	CASSVGASGTYEQYF
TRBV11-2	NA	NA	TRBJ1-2	TGTGCCAGCAGCCCGAGGCCGGGGAGCTATGGCTACACCTTC	CASSPRPGSYGYTF
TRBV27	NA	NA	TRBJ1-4	TGTGCCAGCACCACCGGGTTCCCAACTAATGAAAAACTGTTTTTT	CASTTGFPTNEKLFF
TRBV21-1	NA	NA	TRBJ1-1	TGTGCCAGCGCGGACAGGGGACTTGGGATGAACACTGAAGCTTTCTTT	CASADRGLGMNTEAFF
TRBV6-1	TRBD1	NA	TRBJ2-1	TGTGCCAGCAGTGAATTTGGACAGGTCTACAATGAGCAGTTCTTC	CASSEFGQVYNEQFF
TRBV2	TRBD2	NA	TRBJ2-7	TGTGCCAGCAGTATGAGCGGGGGGGGCTCCTACGAGCAGTACTTC	CASSMSGGGSYEQYF
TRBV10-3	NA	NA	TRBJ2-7	TGTGCCATCACCCCGACAGGAGACTCCTACGAGCAGTACTTC	CAITPTGDSYEQYF
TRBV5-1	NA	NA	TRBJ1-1	TGCGCCAGCAGCTATACACCGGGCCCCGGGAGCACTGAAGCTTTCTTT	CASSYTPGPGSTEAFF
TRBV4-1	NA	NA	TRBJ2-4	TGCGCCAGCAGCCAGAATGTTCCCAGCGTCGGAAACATTCAGTACTTC	CASSQNVPSVGNIQYF
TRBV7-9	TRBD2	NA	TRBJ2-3	TGTGCCAGCAGCTCCCCGGGACTAGCGGCGGGGTTCAATACGCAGTATTTT	CASSSPGLAAGFNTQYF
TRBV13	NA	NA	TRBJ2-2	TGTGCCAGCAGCCCTCGGAGAAACACCGGGGAGCTGTTTTTT	CASSPRRNTGELFF
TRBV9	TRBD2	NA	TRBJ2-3	TGTGCCAGCAGCCCCACTAGCGGGAGGACAGATACGCAGTATTTT	CASSPTSGRTDTQYF
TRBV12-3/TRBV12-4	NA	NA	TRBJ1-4	TGTGCCAGCAGTCGAACTAATGAAAAACTGTTTTTT	CASSRTNEKLFF
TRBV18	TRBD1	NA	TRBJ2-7	TGTGCCAGCTCCCGGGACAGGGCAACTTACGAGCAGTACTTC	CASSRDRATYEQYF
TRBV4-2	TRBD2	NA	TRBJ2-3	TGTGCCAGCAGCCACCAACTAGCGGGAGCGACAGATACGCAGTATTTT	CASSHQLAGATDTQYF